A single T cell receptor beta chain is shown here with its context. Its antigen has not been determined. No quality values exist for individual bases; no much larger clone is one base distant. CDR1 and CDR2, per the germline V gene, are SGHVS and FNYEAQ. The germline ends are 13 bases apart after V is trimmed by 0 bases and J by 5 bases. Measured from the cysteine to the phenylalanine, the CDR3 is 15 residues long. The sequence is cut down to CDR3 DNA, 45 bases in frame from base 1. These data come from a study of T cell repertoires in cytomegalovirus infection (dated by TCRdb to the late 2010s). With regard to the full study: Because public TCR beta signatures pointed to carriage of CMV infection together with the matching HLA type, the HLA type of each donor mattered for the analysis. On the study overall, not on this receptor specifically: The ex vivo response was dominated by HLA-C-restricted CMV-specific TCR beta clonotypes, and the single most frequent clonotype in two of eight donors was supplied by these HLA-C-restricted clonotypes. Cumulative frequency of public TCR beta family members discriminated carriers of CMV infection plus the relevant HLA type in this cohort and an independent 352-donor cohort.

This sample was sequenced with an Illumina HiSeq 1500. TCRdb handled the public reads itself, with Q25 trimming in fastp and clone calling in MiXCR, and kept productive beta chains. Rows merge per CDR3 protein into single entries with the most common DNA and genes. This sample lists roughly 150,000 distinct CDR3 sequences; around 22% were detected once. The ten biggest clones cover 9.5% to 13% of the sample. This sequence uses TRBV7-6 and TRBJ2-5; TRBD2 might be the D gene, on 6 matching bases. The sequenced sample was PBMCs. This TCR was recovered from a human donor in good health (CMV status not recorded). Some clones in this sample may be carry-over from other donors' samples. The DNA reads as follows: TGTGCCAGCAGCTTAGCGCCGGGGGTGAGGGAGACCCAGTACTTC. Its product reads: CASSLAPGVRETQYF.